This entry lists 25 T cell receptor beta chains sequenced from one sample in a study of blood T cells in healthy people across ages. For the second PCR, which ran for 7 to 11 cycles, a sample-barcoded 5' primer and a J-beta primer mix were used. Via MiXCR, TCRdb re-called the 5' RACE reads, giving one row per CDR3 protein. The sample contains about 930,000 distinct CDR3 sequences, just under 30% of which appear only once. This sample also appeared in a second study, on T cells of mothers and their children.

The sequenced material came from blood. These receptors were taken from a woman in her 40s in good health.

On this clonotype: A single base separates this from a much larger clone, so it may be a read error. The gene calls are TRBV20-1 and TRBJ1-1; D not resolved. CDR3 length: 13 amino acids. The V end lost 0 bases, the J end lost 13 bases, and 18 bases lay between the germline ends. Germline V gives CDR1 DFQATT, CDR2 SNEGSKA (reference sequence). The CDR3 spells CSAREFRSAGGFF. In DNA, the CDR3 is TGCAGTGCTAGAGAATTCCGGAGCGCTGGAGGTTTCTTT.

This clonotype was counted many times. The CDR3 bases are TGCAGCGCCGCGAAGGGATTTACTAATGAAAAACTGTTTTTT. Translation gives CSAAKGFTNEKLFF. V usage is TRBV29-1 and J usage is TRBJ1-4; no clear D gene. Trimming cost V 7 bases and J 2 bases, with 14 bases left between them. Germline V gene lookup returns CDR1 SQVTM and CDR2 ANQGSEA. This CDR3 has 14 residues. The full variable domain, completed using reference TRBV29-1 and TRBJ1-4, is SAVISQKPSRDICQRGTSLTIQCQVDSQVTMMFWYRQQPGQSLTLIATANQGSEATYESGFVIDKFPISRPNLTFSTLTVSNMSPEDSSIYLCSAAKGFTNEKLFFGSGTQLSVL.

This clonotype has a count of ten or more. The chain recombines TRBV10-3 with TRBJ2-7, with D perhaps matching TRBD1 (6 bases). The CDR3 has 14 amino acids. Per germline, CDR1 ENHRY and CDR2 SYGVKD. V gave up 3 bases and J gave up 2 bases, with 11 bases separating them. The CDR3 loop is CAISDPGQTYEQYF. The CDR3 coding sequence is TGTGCCATCAGTGACCCAGGACAGACCTACGAGCAGTACTTC.

This chain uses TRBV5-1 with TRBJ1-6; TRBD1 is a possible D gene (5 bases). CDR1 SGHRS and CDR2 YFSETQ come from the germline V gene. The CDR3 loop spans 16 amino acids. With 4 bases removed from V and 9 bases from J, the gap between germline ends came to 20 bases. CDR3 region: CASSDQGSGFGSPLHF. The CDR3 DNA reads as TGCGCCAGCAGCGACCAGGGTAGCGGTTTCGGTTCACCCCTCCACTTT.

This clonotype was recorded at least ten times. The genes are TRBV7-2 and TRBJ2-1; no firm D call. From germline, CDR1 is SGHTA and CDR2 FQGNSA. V was pared by 5 bases and J by 0 bases, with 17 bases between. The CDR3 extends over 17 amino acids. The CDR3 DNA is TGTGCCAGCAGCGCCCGACAAGGAGCGAGCTCCTACAATGAGCAGTTCTTC. It specifies CASSARQGASSYNEQFF.

The chain is built from TRBV6-6 and TRBJ2-7; possibly TRBD1 for D (6 bases). The germline V gene has CDR1 MNHNY and CDR2 SVGAGI (reference sequence). The CDR3 is made up of 15 amino acids. V lost 0 bases, J lost 3 bases, and 12 bases lay in between. CDR3 nucleotide sequence: TGTGCCAGCAGTTACTCCTCCGGACAGAACTACGAGCAGTACTTC. This codes for CASSYSSGQNYEQYF.

The chain employs TRBV2 and TRBJ2-3; 8 bases align to TRBD2. CDR1 and CDR2 from the germline V gene are SNHLY and FYNNEI. J was trimmed by 5 bases and V by 1 base; bases with no gene match: 11. The CDR3 is made up of 17 amino acids. The CDR3 here is CASSEGGSGKRGDTQYF. For the CDR3, the DNA is TGTGCCAGCAGTGAAGGAGGTAGCGGGAAACGGGGAGATACGCAGTATTTT. Filled out from reference TRBV2 and TRBJ2-3, the complete variable domain reads EPEVTQTPSHQVTQMGQEVILRCVPISNHLYFYWYRQILGQKVEFLVSFYNNEISEKSEIFDDQFSVERPDGSNFTLKIRSTKLEDSAMYFCASSEGGSGKRGDTQYFGPGTRLTVL.

The sample holds a few counts of this clonotype. The CDR3 reads CASSLDGVFSYGYTF. The CDR3 nucleotides read TGTGCCAGCAGCTTAGACGGGGTGTTTAGCTATGGCTACACCTTC. The gene calls are TRBV7-2 and TRBJ1-2; D call uncertain. This CDR3 is 15 amino acids long. V lost 1 base, J lost 4 bases, and 13 bases lay in between. CDR1 SGHTA and CDR2 FQGNSA come from the germline V gene.

This clonotype appeared many times. The V and J genes are TRBV12-3 or TRBV12-4 and TRBJ1-6, with 9 bases matching TRBD1. The CDR3 is made up of 15 amino acids. The V segment lost 6 bases and the J segment 4 bases; nucleotides outside the gene matches: 4. The DNA of the CDR3 is TGTGCCAGCAGCCGGGACAGGGCATATAATTCACCCCTCCACTTT. Translating it yields CASSRDRAYNSPLHF.

The chain uses TRBV12-3 or TRBV12-4 and TRBJ2-5, with TRBD1 identical over 10 bases. The ends lost 3 bases at V and 9 bases at J; junction bases unmatched: 13. This CDR3 is 16 amino acids long. This CDR3 reads CASSFGQTGGLRAQYF. CDR3 in DNA: TGTGCCAGCAGTTTCGGGCAGACAGGGGGCCTACGGGCCCAGTACTTC.

There are a few counts of this clonotype. The chain is built from TRBV11-2 and TRBJ1-2, with D unresolved. Per the germline V gene, CDR1 is SGHAT and CDR2 is FQNNGV. The CDR3 covers 14 residues. Trimming took 0 bases from V and 7 from J, leaving 12 bases between them. The CDR3 protein is CASSLDPAVSGYTF. CDR3 nucleotide sequence: TGTGCCAGCAGCTTAGATCCCGCTGTGAGTGGCTACACCTTC.

This clonotype turned up a few times. This sequence joins TRBV4-1 and TRBJ2-1, with 10 bases that match TRBD1. V lost 8 bases to trimming and J lost 4 bases; unmatched junction nucleotides: 11. The germline CDR1 and CDR2 sequences are MGHRA and YSYEKL. The CDR3 runs 16 residues. The CDR3 here is CASGPLGQGGYNEQFF. CDR3 DNA: TGCGCCAGCGGTCCTCTAGGACAGGGGGGTTACAATGAGCAGTTCTTC.

At least ten counts were recorded for this clonotype. CDR3 loop: CASSQAGQSLGYEQYF. The DNA of the CDR3 is TGCGCCAGCAGCCAAGCCGGACAGAGCCTGGGGTACGAGCAGTACTTC. The V call is TRBV4-1, the J call TRBJ2-7; a weak D match, TRBD1 (6 bases). V lost 1 base and J 4 bases, leaving 17 bases between the germline ends. The CDR3 contains 16 residues. From germline, CDR1 is MGHRA and CDR2 YSYEKL.

This clonotype was picked up many times. V and J are TRBV5-5 and TRBJ1-2; no clear D gene. The CDR3 contains 13 residues. V shed 0 bases and J shed 3 bases, with 6 bases lying between them. From germline, CDR1 is SGHKS and CDR2 YYEKEE (reference sequence). CDR3 loop: CASSLGNHYGYTF. The CDR3 region has the DNA TGTGCCAGCAGCTTGGGGAATCACTATGGCTACACCTTC. Filled out from reference TRBV5-5 and TRBJ1-2, the complete variable domain reads DAGVTQSPTHLIKTRGQQVTLRCSPISGHKSVSWYQQVLGQGPQFIFQYYEKEERGRGNFPDRFSARQFPNYSSELNVNALLLGDSALYLCASSLGNHYGYTFGSGTRLTVV.

This clonotype was seen a handful of times. The chain employs TRBV20-1 and TRBJ2-7, with unresolved D. V was shortened by 0 bases and J by 6 bases, with 15 bases between the two germline ends. CDR1 and CDR2 from the germline V gene are DFQATT and SNEGSKA (reference sequence). The CDR3 is 14 residues long. Written as DNA, the CDR3 is TGCAGTGCTAGAGATCCTTTTCATGGTGCCGAGCAGTACTTC. Translation gives CSARDPFHGAEQYF.

At least ten counts were recorded for this clonotype. The genes are TRBV7-3 and TRBJ2-5; D unclear. The CDR3 contains 13 residues. The germline V gene has CDR1 SGHTA and CDR2 FQGTGA. V gave up 3 bases and J gave up 4 bases, with 9 bases separating them. CDR3 DNA: TGTGCCAGCAGCTTGTCATTGGGAGAGACCCAGTACTTC. It translates to CASSLSLGETQYF.

This clonotype was observed a handful of times. The chain carries TRBV20-1 and TRBJ2-3, with TRBD1 as a possible D gene (6 bases). CDR3 length equals 14 residues. V lost 8 bases to trimming and J lost 3 bases, with 18 bases between them. Per germline, CDR1 DFQATT and CDR2 SNEGSKA (reference sequence). The CDR3 sequence is CSSGTGSRTDTQYF. The CDR3, as DNA: TGCAGTTCTGGTACAGGGTCTCGAACAGATACGCAGTATTTT.

There are a few counts of this clonotype. The CDR3 spells CASSQDRVVRNEQFF. The DNA of the CDR3 is TGTGCCAGCAGCCAGGACAGGGTAGTACGGAATGAGCAGTTCTTC. This rearrangement joins TRBV7-9 to TRBJ2-1; TRBD1 matches 8 bases. This CDR3 has 15 amino acids. Trimming took 5 bases from V and 7 from J; bases not matched to a gene: 10. Germline values: CDR1 SEHNR, CDR2 FQNEAQ (reference sequence).

The chain has TRBV27 and TRBJ1-1; D uncertain. V gave up 2 bases and J gave up 7 bases, with 11 bases separating them. The germline V gene encodes CDR1 MNHEY and CDR2 SMNVEV (reference sequence). The CDR3 is made up of 13 amino acids. This CDR3 is CASSLDRRVEAFF. The CDR3 DNA reads as TGTGCCAGCAGTTTAGATCGCCGGGTTGAAGCTTTCTTT.

Comment on this clonotype: The junction does not match germline at one end; this may be a read error. The chain carries TRBV27 and TRBJ2-3, with 7 positions matching TRBD2. This CDR3 is built from 16 residues. In germline, CDR1 is MNHEY, CDR2 SMNVEV (reference sequence). CDR3 sequence: CASRRRPAGPLDTRYF. CDR3 in DNA: TGTGCCAGCAGGCGGCGTCCAGCGGGGCCTCTCGATACGCGGTATTTT.

This clonotype has only a few counts. Since a much larger clone is just one base distant, this may be a read error. This chain connects TRBV20-1 to TRBJ2-5; D might be TRBD1 (5 bases). Germline V lookup: CDR1 DFQATT, CDR2 SNEGSKA (reference sequence). This CDR3 has 14 amino acids. In DNA, the CDR3 is TGCAGGCCTAAAGGGCAGGGTTGGGGTGAGACCCAGTACTTC. It yields the protein CRPKGQGWGETQYF.

The J gene is TRBJ2-4, the V gene TRBV4-1, with D perhaps TRBD1 or TRBD2 (5 bases each). This CDR3 is built from 17 residues. V was pared by 7 bases and J by 0 bases, with 19 bases between. The germline V gene has CDR1 MGHRA and CDR2 YSYEKL. DNA of the CDR3: TGCGCCAGCAAGGAGGTGGGGGAGAAATCAGCCAAAAACATTCAGTACTTC. Amino acids: CASKEVGEKSAKNIQYF.

This clonotype showed up many times. The chain links TRBV6-5 to TRBJ2-1; D is ambiguous. CDR1 MNHEY and CDR2 SVGAGI come from the germline V gene. The V and J ends lost 0 bases and 1 base respectively, with 4 bases between them. The CDR3 extends over 14 amino acids. The CDR3 here is CASSYSASYNEQFF. The CDR3 bases are TGTGCCAGCAGTTACTCAGCATCCTACAATGAGCAGTTCTTC.

This clonotype was detected ten times or more. The DNA of the CDR3 is TGTGCCAGCAGCCAAGAAAGAATTGGGGGGGGGCTCCTCAGGAATGAGCAGTTCTTC. Protein: CASSQERIGGGLLRNEQFF. This rearrangement joins TRBV14 to TRBJ2-1, with a possible D match to TRBD2 (7 bases). Trimming took 0 bases from V and 7 from J, leaving 25 bases between them. CDR3 length equals 19 residues. Germline V gene data show CDR1 as SGHDN and CDR2 as FVKESK.

This clonotype was seen ten or more times. This rearrangement joins TRBV12-3 or TRBV12-4 to TRBJ2-1, with D tentatively TRBD1 or TRBD2 (5 bases each). The CDR3 has 14 residues. Deletions cut 1 base from V and 9 bases from J, with 13 bases between. The CDR3 bases are TGTGCCAGCAGTTTAGGGGACCCTTTACCTGAGCAGTTCTTC. Its protein is CASSLGDPLPEQFF.